Listed below are T cell receptor beta chains from one sample, sequenced in a study of T cell responses to AZD1222 COVID-19 vaccine. Method: immunoSEQ multiplex PCR; TCRdb's copy keeps in-frame clones and lacks some. The sample has about 180,000 clones; 70% to 90% are singletons. Here the sequenced sample was peripheral blood, taken on day 0 of AZD1222 vaccination. Receptors originate from an adult in good health. Each CDR3 is given with its conserved first and last residue. D genes are given only for firm matches. Clone size is shown for a subset of rows, as once, few, many or a class of expanded clone.

CDR3,DNA,D,J,size,V
CASNPDGGNYGYTF,TGTGCCAGCAACCCGGACGGGGGGAACTATGGCTACACCTTC,NA,TRBJ1-2,NA,TRBV6-5
CASRGSMATNEKLFF,TGTGCCAGCAGGGGTAGTATGGCAACTAATGAAAAACTGTTTTTT,NA,TRBJ1-4,NA,TRBV28
CASSLTGSYGYTF,TGTGCCAGCAGCCTTACAGGGTCCTATGGCTACACCTTC,NA,TRBJ1-2,NA,TRBV7-3
CSASLGAARGYTF,TGCAGTGCTAGTCTAGGGGCCGCCCGGGGCTACACCTTC,NA,TRBJ1-2,once,TRBV20-1
CASSESPGASDGYTF,TGCGCCAGCAGCGAATCCCCCGGGGCAAGCGATGGCTACACCTTC,NA,TRBJ1-2,NA,TRBV5-1
CATRSGGKYNEQFF,TGTGCCACTCGTAGCGGGGGGAAATACAATGAGCAGTTCTTC,TRBD2,TRBJ2-1,few,TRBV24-1
CASSFNRGNEAFF,TGTGCCAGCAGTTTCAACAGGGGAAATGAAGCTTTCTTT,TRBD1,TRBJ1-1,NA,TRBV27
CASSLQGGSSYNEQFF,TGTGCCAGCAGCTTACAGGGGGGGAGCTCCTACAATGAGCAGTTCTTC,NA,TRBJ2-1,NA,TRBV13
CASSPIRLTYGYTF,TGTGCCAGCTCACCAATTCGGCTAACCTATGGCTACACCTTC,NA,TRBJ1-2,NA,TRBV18
CAIRSDRVQPQHF,TGTGCCATCAGGAGCGACAGGGTTCAGCCCCAGCATTTT,TRBD1,TRBJ1-5,NA,TRBV10-3
CASSLGPNNEQFF,TGTGCCAGCAGCTTGGGACCAAACAATGAGCAGTTCTTC,NA,TRBJ2-1,NA,TRBV7-3
CASRGTSGTDTQYF,TGTGCCAGCAGGGGGACTAGCGGGACAGATACGCAGTATTTT,TRBD2,TRBJ2-3,NA,TRBV28
CASSPWTLGQHF,TGTGCCAGCAGTCCCTGGACTCTGGGCCAGCATTTT,NA,TRBJ1-5,NA,TRBV28
CASSEGNSPLHF,TGCGCCAGCAGTGAGGGGAATTCACCCCTCCACTTT,NA,TRBJ1-6,NA,TRBV10-1
CASSFHRNGGQPQHF,TGTGCCAGCAGTTTCCACCGAAACGGGGGGCAGCCCCAGCATTTT,NA,TRBJ1-5,NA,TRBV6-5
CASSATSLAGANTGELFF,TGTGCCAGCAGCGCCACCTCGCTAGCGGGGGCCAACACCGGGGAGCTGTTTTTT,TRBD2,TRBJ2-2,NA,TRBV9
CASSSRDRKSSYEQYF,TGTGCCAGTAGTAGCCGGGACAGGAAGTCTTCCTACGAGCAGTACTTC,TRBD1,TRBJ2-7,once,TRBV19
CASSTTGDEQYF,TGTGCCAGCAGCACGACCGGGGACGAGCAGTACTTC,NA,TRBJ2-7,NA,TRBV2
CASRQTGGETGAFF,TGTGCCAGCAGACAGACAGGGGGGGAAACGGGAGCTTTCTTT,TRBD1,TRBJ1-1,NA,TRBV3-1/TRBV3-2
CATRGTSGGEVTSQYF,TGTGCCACCCGGGGGACTAGCGGGGGGGAAGTTACGTCTCAGTACTTC,TRBD2,TRBJ2-5,NA,TRBV27
CASSLGGTGSDYGYTF,TGCGCCAGCAGCTTGGGGGGGACAGGGTCCGACTATGGCTACACCTTC,TRBD1,TRBJ1-2,NA,TRBV5-1
CASSISTGNTIYF,TGTGCCAGCAGCATTTCAACTGGAAACACCATATATTTT,NA,TRBJ1-3,NA,TRBV27
CASSDSMSSYNSPLHF,TGTGCCAGCAGCGACTCCATGAGCTCCTATAATTCACCCCTCCACTTT,NA,TRBJ1-6,NA,TRBV5-4
CASSSSSVGSYGYTF,TGTGCCAGCAGCTCGTCCTCGGTGGGAAGCTATGGCTACACCTTC,NA,TRBJ1-2,once,TRBV6-2/TRBV6-3
CASSPGIGNEKLFF,TGCGCCAGCAGCCCAGGGATCGGTAATGAAAAACTGTTTTTT,NA,TRBJ1-4,NA,TRBV5-1
CATSRENRRGNQPQHF,TGTGCCACCAGCAGAGAAAATCGGCGGGGGAATCAGCCCCAGCATTTT,NA,TRBJ1-5,few,TRBV15
CASSQAPQTYGYTF,TGCGCCAGCAGCCAAGCCCCTCAGACCTATGGCTACACCTTC,NA,TRBJ1-2,NA,TRBV4-1
CASSGQGNTEAFF,TGTGCCAGCAGCGGACAGGGGAACACTGAAGCTTTCTTT,TRBD1,TRBJ1-1,NA,TRBV6-5
CASSLAGGEPQFF,TGTGCCAGCAGCTTGGCAGGGGGCGAGCCCCAGTTCTTC,TRBD1,TRBJ2-1,NA,TRBV5-6
CASRRGSENSPLHF,TGCGCCAGCAGGAGGGGTTCGGAGAATTCACCCCTCCACTTT,NA,TRBJ1-6,NA,TRBV5-1
CATSRDPMNTEAFF,TGTGCCACCAGCAGAGATCCCATGAACACTGAAGCTTTCTTT,NA,TRBJ1-1,NA,TRBV15
CASSESGAGGFYGYTF,TGTGCCAGCAGTGAATCGGGCGCAGGGGGTTTCTATGGCTACACCTTC,TRBD1,TRBJ1-2,few,TRBV2
CASSPRPGPTYEQYF,TGTGCCAGCTCACCTCGACCGGGACCCACGTACGAGCAGTACTTC,NA,TRBJ2-7,NA,TRBV18
CAPAASRGGYTF,TGTGCCCCGGCAGCTAGTCGGGGGGGCTACACCTTC,NA,TRBJ1-2,NA,TRBV28
CASSTPGLAGSEQFF,TGCGCCAGCAGCACACCGGGACTAGCGGGATCAGAGCAGTTCTTC,TRBD2,TRBJ2-1,NA,TRBV5-1
CASSSLSGVRTQAFF,TGTGCCAGCAGCTCCCTATCAGGGGTGCGGACACAAGCTTTCTTT,NA,TRBJ1-1,NA,TRBV7-9
CASSLGTGVGYTF,TGTGCCAGCAGCTTGGGGACAGGGGTAGGCTACACCTTC,TRBD1,TRBJ1-2,NA,TRBV5-5
CASSQGPTGGSSSPLHF,TGTGCCAGCAGCCAAGGGCCAACAGGGGGCTCAAGTTCACCCCTCCACTTT,TRBD1,TRBJ1-6,NA,TRBV4-2
CASSIHLDYGYTF,TGTGCCAGCAGCATACATTTGGACTATGGCTACACCTTC,NA,TRBJ1-2,NA,TRBV7-2
CASSIITTGASGYTF,TGTGCCAGTAGTATTATAACGACAGGCGCTAGTGGCTACACCTTC,NA,TRBJ1-2,NA,TRBV19
CASSVEEGFTDTQYF,TGTGCCAGCAGCGTAGAGGAGGGGTTCACAGATACGCAGTATTTT,NA,TRBJ2-3,once,TRBV9
CASSEGLGGGGYTF,TGTGCCAGCAGTGAAGGCCTTGGGGGAGGAGGCTACACCTTC,NA,TRBJ1-2,NA,TRBV2
CASRRQGHEQFF,TGTGCCAGCAGACGGCAGGGCCATGAGCAGTTCTTC,NA,TRBJ2-1,NA,TRBV2
CASSVDGGGQPQHF,TGTGCCAGCAGCGTAGATGGGGGTGGTCAGCCCCAGCATTTT,NA,TRBJ1-5,NA,TRBV9
CASSLADGGDTQYF,TGCGCCAGCAGCTTGGCCGACGGCGGGGATACGCAGTATTTT,NA,TRBJ2-3,once,TRBV5-1
CSENSEETQYF,TGCAGCGAGAACAGCGAAGAGACCCAGTACTTC,NA,TRBJ2-5,NA,TRBV20-1
CASSPRGGPTDTQYF,TGTGCCAGCAGCCCCCGCGGGGGGCCCACAGATACGCAGTATTTT,TRBD2,TRBJ2-3,NA,TRBV7-3
CASSPEGSLSNQPQHF,TGCGCCAGCAGCCCTGAGGGGTCCCTTAGCAATCAGCCCCAGCATTTT,NA,TRBJ1-5,NA,TRBV5-1
CATSRKPVEEVYGYTF,TGTGCCACCAGCAGAAAACCCGTTGAGGAGGTCTATGGCTACACCTTC,NA,TRBJ1-2,NA,TRBV15
CASTLGDRNTEAFF,TGTGCCAGCACCCTAGGGGACAGGAACACTGAAGCTTTCTTT,TRBD1,TRBJ1-1,NA,TRBV11-1
CASSYKGDSPLHF,TGTGCCAGCAGTTATAAGGGTGACTCACCCCTCCACTTT,NA,TRBJ1-6,NA,TRBV25-1